What follows are 8 T cell receptor beta chains derived from one specimen sequenced in a study of Graves' ophthalmopathy and Graves' hyperthyroidism. Beta-chain TCR CDR3 regions were amplified from RNA transcripts. The first round was an RT-PCR with HTBI primers, and the second round was a multiplex PCR. One entry per CDR3 protein results from TCRdb running MiXCR on the multiplex PCR reads. The sample carries about 740,000 distinct CDR3 sequences, 40% recorded once. Sequenced sample: peripheral blood. Receptor source: an adult man with Graves' ophthalmopathy.

The V and J genes are TRBV4-3 and TRBJ2-2, with 8 nucleotides matching TRBD2. The junction had 4 bases not matched to a gene; V was cut back by 0 bases and J by 1 base. CDR1 and CDR2 from the germline V gene are LGHNA and YSLEER. This CDR3 region has 17 residues. In DNA, the CDR3 is TGCGCCAGCAGCCAAGATGGGCTAGCGGGGAACACCGGGGAGCTGTTTTTT. Protein product: CASSQDGLAGNTGELFF.

About this clonotype itself: A single base separates this from a much larger clone, so it may be a read error. The chain combines TRBV10-3 with TRBJ2-6; D is unclear. The germline CDR1 and CDR2 sequences are ENHRY and SYGVKD. CDR3 length equals 16 residues. The CDR3 DNA sequence: TGTGCCAGCAGTTACCTTCAAATCTCTGGGGCCAACGTCCTGACTTTC. It is translated as CASSYLQISGANVLTF.

This clonotype was seen repeatedly, ten times or more. This chain joins TRBV15 and TRBJ1-2, with D hard to call. CDR3 length: 15 residues. Germline CDR1 LNHNV, CDR2 YYDKDF (reference sequence). V lost 1 base, J lost 0 bases, and 9 bases lay in between. CDR3 loop: CATSRVGNPNYGYTF. In nucleotides, the CDR3 is TGTGCCACCAGCAGAGTAGGGAACCCTAACTATGGCTACACCTTC.

This clonotype was seen a handful of times. The J gene is TRBJ2-2, the V gene TRBV7-9; D uncertain. Deletions cut 6 bases from V and 6 bases from J, with 11 bases between. This CDR3 has 13 residues. Germline V lookup: CDR1 SEHNR, CDR2 FQNEAQ (reference sequence). For the CDR3, the DNA is TGTGCCAGCAGTCCCCCCGCCTCCGGGGAGCTGTTTTTT. This codes for CASSPPASGELFF.

The V call is TRBV2, the J call TRBJ2-5; a weak D match, TRBD1 (5 bases). The CDR3 extends over 15 amino acids. Germline CDR1 reads SNHLY; CDR2 reads FYNNEI. V was cut by 5 bases and J by 5 bases, with 18 bases left in between. As DNA, the CDR3 is TGTGCCAGCAGTTATTCAGGGCCTCAGACGGAGACCCAGTACTTC. This sequence encodes CASSYSGPQTETQYF.

Of note for this clonotype: The conserved phenylalanine or tryptophan is not found at the CDR3 terminus, so this likely reflects a read error. The rearrangement joins TRBV7-9 to TRBJ1-2; D remains ambiguous. The CDR3 covers 14 residues. Germline CDR1 and CDR2: SEHNR and FQNEAQ (reference sequence). CDR3 region: CASSRSQITYGYTL. The CDR3 DNA reads TGCGCCAGCAGCCGGTCACAGATAACCTATGGCTACACCCTC.

This clonotype was seen only a few times. This chain connects TRBV19 to TRBJ1-1, with D unresolved. V shed 3 bases and J shed 9 bases, with 14 bases lying between them. The CDR3 runs to 13 residues. In germline, CDR1 is LNHDA, CDR2 SQIVND (reference sequence). This CDR3 reads CASSISKTDKAFF. The CDR3 nucleotides read TGTGCCAGTAGTATTTCCAAGACGGATAAAGCTTTCTTT.

For this clonotype: One end of the junction does not line up with germline, which may come from a read error. This rearrangement joins TRBV7-3 to TRBJ1-4, with D unclear. Per germline, CDR1 SGHTA and CDR2 FQGTGA. This CDR3 contains 14 residues. The CDR3 here is CASSLRALPEKLFF. In DNA form, the CDR3 reads TGCGCCAGCAGCCTACGGGCCCTCCCTGAAAAACTGTTTTTT.